The clone carrying this T cell receptor (beta chain) was detected many times. Antigen unknown. Generation of TCR cDNA used 5'RACE template switching (which added a universal primer site and UMIs). One entry per CDR3 protein, called by TCRdb with MiXCR from the 5' RACE reads. The profile shows roughly 32,000 distinct CDR3 sequences, 4.4% of them singletons. Germline-derived CDR1 and CDR2 are DFQATT and SNEGSKA (reference sequence). V was shortened by 4 bases and J by 2 bases, with 15 bases between the two germline ends. This CDR3 contains 14 residues. The data were taken from a study of T cells after yellow fever vaccination. General study points: Researchers report a weaker secondary response that nonetheless peaked faster, day 5 versus 15. Within FACS-sorted repertoires, abundant clonotypes contaminating from the bulk population could be present. Post-booster repertoires again held most primary-vaccination clones (about 96% CD4, about 88% CD8).

Sequences were derived from CD8+ T cells sorted from PBMCs, sampled 5 days after the yellow fever booster vaccination. The receptor was derived from a man under 40 who received the YFV17D yellow fever vaccine. The chain employs TRBV20-1 and TRBJ2-7; TRBD1 or TRBD2 may be the D gene (5 bases each). The CDR3 coding sequence is TGCAGTGCTACACCTCCCCGGGACCCCTACGAGCAGTACTTC. Amino acid sequence: CSATPPRDPYEQYF.